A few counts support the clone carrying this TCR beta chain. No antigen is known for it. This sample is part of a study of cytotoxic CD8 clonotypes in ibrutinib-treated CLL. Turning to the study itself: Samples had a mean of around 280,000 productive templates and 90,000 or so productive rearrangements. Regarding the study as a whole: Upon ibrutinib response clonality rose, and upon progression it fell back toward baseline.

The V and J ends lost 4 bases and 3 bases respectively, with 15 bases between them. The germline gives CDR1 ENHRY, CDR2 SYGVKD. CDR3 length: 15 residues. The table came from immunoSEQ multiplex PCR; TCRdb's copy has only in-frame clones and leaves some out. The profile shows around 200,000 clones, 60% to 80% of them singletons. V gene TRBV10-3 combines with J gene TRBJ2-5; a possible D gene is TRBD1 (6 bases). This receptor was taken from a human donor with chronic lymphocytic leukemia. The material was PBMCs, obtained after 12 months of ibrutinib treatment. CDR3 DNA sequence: TGTGCCATCAGTGGGCGACCGGGACAAGAAGAGACCCAGTACTTC. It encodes CAISGRPGQEETQYF.